The 10 T cell receptor beta chains in this list originate from one sample, sequenced in a study of shared clonotypes between healthy human individuals. Assay used: immunoSEQ multiplex PCR; TCRdb lists only in-frame clones, some missing. The sample records around 600,000 clones, around 97% being singletons. The sequenced sample was naive CD4+ T cells sorted from blood. The subset denotes: CD45RA+ positively selected. These receptors were taken from a woman aged 25 to 45 in good health.

The chain recombines TRBV10-3 with TRBJ2-1, with D maybe TRBD2 (6 bases). Trimming cost V 6 bases and J 8 bases, with 11 bases left between them. Germline CDR1 ENHRY, CDR2 SYGVKD. This CDR3 has 12 amino acids. The CDR3 bases are TGTGCCATCAGCCGGGAGCGGGATGAGCAGTTCTTC. Translation: CAISRERDEQFF.

The V call is TRBV28, the J call TRBJ2-7, with TRBD1 matching 9 bases. V shed 7 bases, J shed 3 bases, and the junction held 10 bases outside the gene matches. Germline V gives CDR1 MDHEN, CDR2 SYDVKM. CDR3 length equals 15 residues. This CDR3 reads CASTKSGTGIYEQYF. CDR3 sequence (DNA): TGTGCCAGCACTAAATCTGGGACAGGGATCTACGAGCAGTACTTC.

J is TRBJ1-2 and V is TRBV4-2; D unclear. Trimming pared 0 bases from V and 8 bases from J, leaving 10 bases between. Per germline, CDR1 LGHNA and CDR2 YNFKEQ. There are 13 residues in the CDR3. CDR3 in DNA: TGTGCCAGCAGCCAAGATCGGTCCCGCGGCTACACCTTC. Its translation: CASSQDRSRGYTF.

The V call is TRBV15, the J call TRBJ2-5; D is undetermined. The CDR3 runs 12 residues. CDR1 LNHNV and CDR2 YYDKDF come from the germline V gene (reference sequence). Trimming removed 1 base from V and 5 bases from J, with 5 bases in between. This CDR3 reads CATSRVRETQYF. The CDR3 DNA is TGTGCCACCAGCAGAGTCCGGGAGACCCAGTACTTC.

This clone appeared a single time. The chain joins TRBV7-6 to TRBJ2-7, with TRBD2 matching over 10 bases. The ends lost 2 bases at V and 4 bases at J; junction bases unmatched: 5. Germline CDR1 and CDR2: SGHVS and FNYEAQ. The CDR3 is 15 amino acids. The CDR3 sequence is CASSLSAGGGYEQYF. Written as DNA, the CDR3 is TGTGCCAGCAGCTTATCAGCGGGAGGGGGTTACGAGCAGTACTTC.

In regard to this clone: The DNA is left out, because the CDR3 cannot be placed on it with certainty; the CDR3 is given as TCRdb lists it. The chain carries TRBV28 and TRBJ1-4. The CDR3 length is 16 residues, termini included. Germline CDR1 is MDHEN and CDR2 is SYDVKM. The CDR3 here is CASSLGMGASNEKLFF.

The J gene is TRBJ2-7, the V gene TRBV7-9, with TRBD1 matching over 8 bases. The germline V gene has CDR1 SEHNR and CDR2 FQNEAQ (reference sequence). V was clipped by 0 bases and J by 5 bases; unmatched bases: 18. The CDR3 extends over 19 amino acids. As DNA, the CDR3 is TGTGCCAGCAGCTTAGCGGCAAATACCCCTGGGACAGGATTCGACGAGCAGTACTTC. Protein product: CASSLAANTPGTGFDEQYF. The entire variable domain, with the rest obtained from reference TRBV7-9 and TRBJ2-7, is as follows: DTGVSQNPRHKITKRGQNVTFRCDPISEHNRLYWYRQTLGQGPEFLTYFQNEAQLEKSRLLSDRFSAERPKGSFSTLEIQRTEQGDSAMYLCASSLAANTPGTGFDEQYFGPGTRLTVT.

The chain uses TRBV28 and TRBJ2-7; D is perhaps TRBD2 (5 bases). The CDR3 sequence is 15 residues long. The V end was cut by 2 bases, the J end by 2 bases, with 13 bases between. Per the germline V gene, CDR1 is MDHEN and CDR2 is SYDVKM. The CDR3 DNA sequence: TGTGCCAGCAGTTTACCCGTGGGAGCCCCCTACGAGCAGTACTTC. Translation gives CASSLPVGAPYEQYF.

This clone was recorded once. V and J are TRBV28 and TRBJ1-4; no reliable D call. This CDR3 spans 11 amino acids. V lost 5 bases to trimming and J lost 11 bases, with 9 bases between them. Germline assignment: CDR1 MDHEN and CDR2 SYDVKM. In DNA form, the CDR3 reads TGTGCCAGCAGTAAACAGTTTAAACTGTTTTTT. Its translation is CASSKQFKLFF.

This clone showed up just once. The chain couples TRBV28 to TRBJ2-7; 9 nucleotides agree with TRBD1. The CDR3 extends over 14 amino acids. Trimming at V came to 5 bases and at J to 5 bases, leaving 7 bases not matched to a gene. Germline CDR1 reads MDHEN; CDR2 reads SYDVKM. The CDR3 DNA sequence: TGTGCCAGCAGTCGCCAGGGGACAGGGCACGAGCAGTACTTC. Translated, it gives CASSRQGTGHEQYF. The full variable domain, rest sourced from reference TRBV28 and TRBJ2-7, is DVKVTQSSRYLVKRTGEKVFLECVQDMDHENMFWYRQDPGLGLRLIYFSYDVKMKEKGDIPEGYSVSREKKERFSLILESASTNQTSMYLCASSRQGTGHEQYFGPGTRLTVT.